This T cell receptor beta chain derives from a study of response to subunit inactivated influenza vaccine. General study points: Few new T cells, the authors suggested, are recruited by each seasonal influenza vaccination.

CDR1 SEHNR and CDR2 FQNEAQ come from the germline V gene (reference sequence). The V gene end was trimmed by 5 bases and the J gene end by 5 bases; junction bases not matched to a gene: 14. CDR3 size: 16 residues. TCRdb reanalysed the RT-PCR reads using MiXCR and keeps one entry per CDR3 protein. The data contain 500,000 to 600,000 distinct CDR3 sequences, approximately 13% of them singletons. This clonotype was recorded a few times. The antigen is unknown. The chain has TRBV7-9 and TRBJ2-7; TRBD1 aligns across 8 bases. This TCR derives from a man aged 45-60 years who received an inactivated influenza vaccine. Sample: PBMCs from blood, taken about 6 weeks after vaccination. The CDR3 is CASSNQPGGARNEQYF. The DNA of the CDR3 is TGTGCCAGCAGCAACCAACCAGGGGGCGCGAGGAACGAGCAGTACTTC.